Below are 10 T cell receptor beta chains sequenced from a single sample in a study of Graves' ophthalmopathy and Graves' hyperthyroidism. RNA transcripts were the template, and TCR beta CDR3 regions were amplified from them. RT-PCR in the first round used HTBI primers; a second-round multiplex PCR followed. TCRdb re-called the multiplex PCR reads through MiXCR, storing one row per CDR3 protein. The data show about 370,000 distinct CDR3 sequences, about 16% seen once. The sequencing input was peripheral blood. Source of these receptors: a woman aged 18-35 years with Graves' ophthalmopathy.

This clonotype was seen a few times. The gene calls are TRBV5-1 and TRBJ2-4; D might be TRBD1 or TRBD2, each matching 5 bases. The J call is uncertain, as TRBJ2-7 better fits the DNA end. The CDR3 has 13 residues. Germline CDR1 and CDR2: SGHRS and YFSETQ. The CDR3 DNA sequence: TGCGCCAGCAGCGTGGGGGAAGCAGACGAGCAGTACTTC. This sequence encodes CASSVGEADEQYF.

The table lists this clonotype with many counts. The genes are TRBV30 and TRBJ2-5; TRBD2 is a possible D gene (6 bases). V was cut by 0 bases and J by 0 bases, with 14 bases left in between. The V gene's germline CDR1 is GTSNPN and CDR2 SVGIG (reference sequence). The length of the CDR3 is 16 residues. CDR3: CAWSVNPGLNQETQYF. CDR3 DNA sequence: TGTGCCTGGAGTGTAAACCCGGGACTCAACCAAGAGACCCAGTACTTC.

Note on this clonotype: The germline gene is not matched at one end of the junction; a read error may be the cause. The chain couples TRBV27 to TRBJ1-6; a possible D gene is TRBD1 (5 bases). CDR3 length: 15 amino acids. Germline CDR1 MNHEY, CDR2 SMNVEV (reference sequence). The CDR3 nucleotides are TGTGCCAGCAGGGCAGTGAGGGGCTATAATACACCCCTACACTTT. This codes for CASRAVRGYNTPLHF.

The table lists this clonotype with many counts. CDR3 coding DNA: TGTGCCAGCAGCGGCAGGGAATACGAGCAGTACTTC. Its protein is CASSGREYEQYF. This chain uses TRBV16 with TRBJ2-7; D possibly corresponds to TRBD1 (5 bases). This CDR3 spans 12 amino acids. Trimming shortened V by 5 bases and J by 4 bases, and 9 bases separated the two germline ends. Looked up from germline, CDR1 is KGHSY and CDR2 is FQNENV.

This clonotype was observed at least ten times. The genes are TRBV28 and TRBJ2-7, with 7 bases lining up with TRBD1. The CDR3 loop spans 13 amino acids. The junction had 9 bases not matched to a gene; V was cut back by 8 bases and J by 5 bases. The germline V gene has CDR1 MDHEN and CDR2 SYDVKM. CDR3 sequence (DNA): TGTGCCAGCCGACAGGGTAATGCGGACGAGCAGTACTTC. This codes for CASRQGNADEQYF. Drawing the rest from reference TRBV28 and TRBJ2-7, the complete variable domain is DVKVTQSSRYLVKRTGEKVFLECVQDMDHENMFWYRQDPGLGLRLIYFSYDVKMKEKGDIPEGYSVSREKKERFSLILESASTNQTSMYLCASRQGNADEQYFGPGTRLTVT.

This clonotype was seen repeatedly, ten times or more. The J gene is TRBJ1-1, the V gene TRBV6-1, with TRBD1 identical over 7 bases. The germline gives CDR1 MNHNS, CDR2 SASEGT. The junction had 9 bases not matched to a gene; V was cut back by 6 bases and J by 2 bases. The CDR3 is made up of 15 amino acids. The CDR3 sequence is CASRINRGGNTEAFF. In DNA, the CDR3 is TGTGCCAGCAGAATCAACAGGGGAGGAAACACTGAAGCTTTCTTT.

This clonotype appeared many times. This sequence joins TRBV20-1 and TRBJ1-1; D is undetermined. V shed 3 bases and J shed 1 base, with 12 bases lying between them. Germline assignment: CDR1 DFQATT and CDR2 SNEGSKA (reference sequence). There are 14 residues in the CDR3. Written as DNA, the CDR3 is TGCAGTGCTAGGCCTCGAGGGAGGAACACTGAAGCTTTCTTT. Its translation: CSARPRGRNTEAFF.

This clonotype was recorded at least ten times. The chain combines TRBV12-3 or TRBV12-4 with TRBJ2-2; TRBD2 agrees at 10 bases. V shed 3 bases, J shed 6 bases, and the junction held 4 bases outside the gene matches. This CDR3 is built from 15 residues. The CDR3, as DNA: TGTGCCAGCAGTTTGAGCGGGGGGGCGTCCGGGGAGCTGTTTTTT. It specifies CASSLSGGASGELFF.

This clonotype was found many times. This chain joins TRBV28 and TRBJ1-2, with no clear D. Trimming took off 4 bases at V and 10 bases at J, with 13 bases between the two ends. Looked up from germline, CDR1 is MDHEN and CDR2 is SYDVKM. The CDR3 spans 12 residues. CDR3 nucleotides: TGTGCCAGCAGTTCCAACGTTAAGGTCTACACCTTC. Its translation is CASSSNVKVYTF.

In regard to this clonotype: A read error may produce the germline difference seen at one junction end. V and J are TRBV6-1 and TRBJ1-5; perhaps TRBD1 as D (6 bases). The CDR3 contains 13 residues. The V gene's germline CDR1 is MNHNS and CDR2 SASEGT. CDR3 loop: CASSEETGRVIVF. Written as DNA, the CDR3 is TGTGCCAGCAGTGAAGAGACAGGTCGGGTGATCGTTTTT.